The source of this T cell receptor (beta chain) is a study of T-cell memory formation after mild COVID-19. Study details: TCR clusters were mostly donor specific.

Study findings and constraints: A second wave expanding day 15 to 37 was CD4+-biased; contracting clones were balanced.

In regard to this clonotype: What it binds is not known.

Germline V gives CDR1 LGHDT, CDR2 YNNKEL (reference sequence). Trimming took 9 bases from V and 4 from J; bases not matched to a gene: 5. CDR3 size: 13 residues. TCRdb independently ran MiXCR on the 5' RACE reads; one entry per CDR3 protein. This sample has about 560,000 distinct CDR3 sequences, with about 22% found just once. V gene TRBV3-1 combines with J gene TRBJ1-1; 10 bases are shared with TRBD1. Sequencing used PBMCs or a T cell subset sorted from them (not recorded which). This sequence was found in an adult woman who had mild COVID-19 (a few samples of this study predate the infection). Cell type and time point are not known. CDR3 loop: CASKDRGTTEAFF. The CDR3 DNA is TGTGCCAGTAAGGACAGGGGGACCACTGAAGCTTTCTTT.